The T cell receptor beta chain described here comes from a study of T-cell reconstitution after alpha-beta-depleted transplantation in children. Whole-study findings and limits: The main origin of T-cell counts and diversity one year after transplant was newly produced T cells. Elevated TCRbeta diversity at day 60 was traced, in some patients, to surviving recipient T cells and thymic progenitors.

Preparing the TCRbeta library involved the use of unique molecular identifiers. TCRdb re-called the PCR reads with MiXCR, one entry per CDR3 protein. The data contain about 610,000 distinct CDR3 sequences, around 27% of them singletons. Concerning this clonotype: Antigen unknown.

V dropped 3 bases and J dropped 4; count of bases not matched to a gene: 9. CDR1 and CDR2 (germline): MGHRA, YSYEKL. The CDR3 covers 15 residues. Sequencing was performed on PBMCs, taken before TCRalphabeta/CD19-depleted stem cell transplant. The TCR was taken from a boy under two years old with Wiskott-Aldrich syndrome, due to receive a stem cell transplant. The chain links TRBV4-1 to TRBJ2-7, with TRBD2 matching over 7 bases. CDR3 bases: TGCGCCAGCAGCCATCTTGCTGCGGGAGCATACGAGCAGTACTTC. Amino acids: CASSHLAAGAYEQYF.